This TCR beta chain was obtained from a study of cytomegalovirus exposure and HLA in healthy donors (TCRdb year 2017). Broadly, across the study: In an earlier analysis of roughly 590 of the donors, 276 Gb of sequence data and 117 million unique TCR beta sequences from 150 million to 200 million T cells were reported. An early release that covered approximately 600 HLA-typed donors contained approximately 290 gigabases of sequencing data and 65 million to 100 million unique TCR sequences. Among the approximately 400 genotyped donors, about 85% belonged to the genetic ancestry cluster associated with self-reported Caucasian donors. The study was designed to test whether signatures of past pathogen exposure could be identified by cataloging public T cell receptors. The study profiled the T cell repertoires of 500 to 800 subjects by immunosequencing and related them to cytomegalovirus serostatus. Along with the approximately 700-subject first cohort, a separate validation cohort of over a hundred different subjects was used. To predict cytomegalovirus infection status, the study brought together high-throughput TCR immunosequencing, statistical association of individual TCRs with disease status, and machine learning. A later analysis re-analyzed previously published TCR beta repertoires from 666 donors and added high-resolution HLA genotyping to study TCR occurrence patterns. In the later analysis, no new phenotypic data were used to find candidate immune exposures; instead, reliance was placed on TCR beta sequences and their occurrence across donors. To decide whether each TCR beta V gene segment behaved as functional or pseudogenic, an earlier analysis of some 570 of the donors relied on high-throughput TCR beta sequencing. Donor age, sex, ethnicity and CMV serostatus were compiled alongside the repertoire data. Genome-wide SNP genotypes for about three fifths of the roughly 670 donors were used in a later genetic analysis, which treated that subset as a discovery cohort. All discovery cohort repertoires had been generated on a single sequencing platform. Class I and class II HLA loci were covered by the typing at four-digit resolution. Typing coverage varied by locus: about 629-630 donors for A, B, C, DRB1 and DQB1; more than 500 for DQA1; over 600 for DPA1; 450 to 480 for DPB1. Roughly 5 DR-DQ haplotypes were handled as single units for association and clustering because linkage in the cohort was strong. Across approximately 420 genotyped donors of the cohort, an average of approximately 200,000 unique TCR beta nucleotide sequences per donor were sequenced, and 15% to 20% of those sequences were non-productive. The investigation overall reported the following: The sequencing pipeline was judged likely to have produced a cluster of highly shared sequence variants as a technical artifact. In a later analysis, more than 15,000 TCR beta sequences were associated with specific HLA alleles at a false discovery rate of 0.05. In the study, approximately 150 TCR beta chains were listed as associated with cytomegalovirus. In a later analysis, HLA-associated TCR beta chains showed more clonal expansion and lower generation probabilities than non-associated chains that were equally common. The presence/absence analyses assumed that sequencing depth was roughly uniform across donors, and that assumption may not be true. A further reported finding was that TCR beta sequences accurately predicted the HLA-A and HLA-B alleles for most subjects in the first cohort. Because HLA typing was unavailable for some donors at each locus, only the typed subset was used in association tests. In both the original and validation cohorts, the classifier was reported to diagnose cytomegalovirus status with high specificity and sensitivity. Only TCR beta chains were sequenced in this cohort, and the absence of alpha or paired-chain data limited detectable features. In vitro tests confirmed that a few of the cytomegalovirus-associated TCR beta chains recognize cytomegalovirus antigens. A later analysis found that TCR association rates varied across HLA loci, with DRB1 alleles showing the most associated TCRs and HLA-C alleles the fewest. Correlated functional status among segregating V segments might be attributable to linkage disequilibrium, but an unknown experimental factor could not be ruled out. Because counts were too low, seventeen rarely observed V segments, including chromosome 9 orphons, were excluded from the earlier analysis of 587 of the donors. Compared with the 666-donor mean, donors in an Asian-associated ancestry cluster had fewer N-insertions in productive TCRs, according to a later genetic analysis. Most CMV-associated TCR beta chains appeared to be HLA-restricted in a later analysis, and the HLA associations seemed to be driven largely by CMV exposure. Broadly in line with IMGT annotations, most TCR beta V segments showed up in productive rearrangements about 87% or about 30% of the time in an earlier analysis of approximately 600 of the donors. Most TCR sequences were observed very rarely across donors, whereas some public TCRs were present in many individuals. The authors suggested that the approach could potentially be generalized to other disease states and immunological phenotypes. Because the 87-base-pair reads could not distinguish some IMGT-functional V segments, including TRBV6-2 and TRBV6-3, those segments were excluded. Assigning TCR associations to individual alleles was difficult when HLA alleles, especially DR and DQ, strongly co-occurred. In a later genetic analysis, a missense DCLRE1C variant was associated with V-gene and J-gene trimming of TCR beta chains, and the association was replicated in an independent cohort. Immune exposure information for the cohort was limited to CMV serostatus. In a later analysis, several top co-occurrence clusters were reported to appear linked to parvovirus B19, influenza, CMV and Epstein-Barr virus.

Receptor libraries were prepared by the immunoSEQ multiplex PCR assay. For the multiplex PCR, a mixture combining 60 forward primers for TCR Vbeta segments and 13 reverse primers for TCR Jbeta segments was used. The CDR3 region of rearranged TCR beta genes was amplified from genomic DNA with a multiplex PCR assay. The Illumina HiSeq System was used to sequence the amplified TCR beta libraries as 87-base-pair reads. The authors' analysis ran thus. A later analysis counted tens of millions of unique TCR beta chains across the 640 or so repertoires, and around 9.9 million of these chains were shared by at least two donors. A nearest-neighbor algorithm error-corrected the raw reads and collapsed the reads into unique sequences, merging closely related sequences to remove PCR and sequencing errors. To assign V, D and J gene segments, CDR3 sequences were aligned to IMGT reference sequences. For a sequence to be retained, a match of at least six nucleotides was required to both a V gene segment and a J gene segment. A rearrangement was called productive if the CDR3 had no stop codons and remained in frame with V and J, and every other rearrangement was called non-productive. Following IMGT convention, CDR3 was defined as the stretch from the second conserved V-encoded cysteine up to the conserved J-encoded phenylalanine. The earlier analysis of about 610 of the donors excluded any sequence lacking an unambiguous match to a single V gene segment. In an earlier analysis of approximately 560 of the donors, a V segment was called functional when productive rearrangements were above 56.7%, and segregating when the standard deviation between donors exceeded 5%. A statistical classification framework was developed to diagnose cytomegalovirus status using the catalog of TCR beta chain sequences. V and J gene assignment, in a later analysis, came from comparing TCR nucleotide sequences with IMGT/GENE-DB human TR gene sequences. A later analysis assigned CDR3 sequences and most-parsimonious VDJ recombination scenarios with the TCRdist pipeline. In a later analysis, every TCR beta chain was defined by the combination of its CDR3 amino acid sequence and its V-gene family, and reads without a unique V-gene family were dropped. In a later analysis, some 600 highly shared, low-generation-probability nucleotide sequences were removed to address suspected cross-contamination and a sequencing artifact. A later analysis calculated a clonal expansion index for each public chain from normalized within-repertoire ranks of inferred template counts. A later analysis computed generation probabilities with a VDJ recombination model fitted to out-of-frame rearrangements, and checked the results against IGoR. Hypergeometric tests were used in a later analysis to score TCR-TCR, TCR-HLA and TCR-CMV co-occurrence, with a repertoire-size bias correction applied to the TCR pairs. To estimate false discovery rates, a later analysis permuted the HLA or CMV assignments 20 times. In a later analysis, co-occurring TCRs were grouped using DBSCAN, and TCRdist sequence similarity was added for clustering within HLA-allele-positive subsets. Co-occurrence clustering excluded repertoires with fewer than 30,000 or more than 120,000 public chains, plus five with anomalous nucleotide sharing. The table was pulled from immuneACCESS by TCRdb, which kept in-frame rearrangements only. Such tables lose some clones; where checked, under half of the loss comes from unresolved V genes, and the rest has no known cause. V and J calls plus clone size are reproduced from that table; the DNA served to infer D and trimming. The sample records around 100,000 clones, around 73% of which are singletons. Of the sample, about 5% falls within the top ten clones.

Concerning this clone: It has no known antigen specificity. Per-base qualities were not stored, and no clone one base away is much larger.

From the germline V gene, CDR1 is SGHTA and CDR2 is FQGNSA. V lost 5 bases and J lost 3 bases, and the count of bases not matched to a germline gene is 9. Including cysteine and phenylalanine, the CDR3 has 16 amino acids. Only the CDR3 portion is preserved as DNA: 48 bases, with reading frame beginning at the first base. The cohort comprised 550 to 700 healthy bone marrow donors. All cohort members were sampled while nominally healthy, although unrecorded immune exposures were likely present. The donor tested CMV seropositive and was one of the 289 seropositive cohort members. Every donor gave a peripheral blood sample, and the peripheral blood mononuclear cells from that sample were used for TCR beta sequencing. Genomic DNA was extracted from the blood cell samples with the Qiagen DNeasy Blood Extraction Kit.

The TCR sequence derives from a woman in her twenties or thirties in good health and CMV-seropositive. The chain is made from TRBV7-2 and TRBJ2-5, with 10 bases in between that match TRBD2. Material: PBMCs. The CDR3 loop reads CASSRPPLAGEETQYF. The DNA sequence is as follows: TGTGCCAGCAGCCGTCCGCCCCTAGCGGGGGAAGAGACCCAGTACTTC.